Sequencing of this T cell receptor (beta chain) was carried out in a study of OX40 agonist ivuxolimab in advanced cancers. Only in-frame clones appear in the TCRdb table, and some are missing; sequencing was by immunoSEQ multiplex PCR. The sample holds tens of thousands of clones, 80% to 95% seen once. The CDR3 is made up of 15 amino acids. The germline gives CDR1 SGDLS, CDR2 YYNGEE. V lost 0 bases to trimming and J lost 0 bases, with 10 bases between them. The sequencing used CD4+ or CD8+ T cells sorted from blood, collected in a trial of the OX40 agonist ivuxolimab. The chain recombines TRBV9 with TRBJ2-7; D is ambiguous. This receptor was identified in an adult with an advanced solid tumor such as melanoma, head and neck, liver or kidney cancer. CDR3 DNA: TGTGCCAGCAGCGTAGATTCCGGAAGCTCCTACGAGCAGTACTTC. It yields the protein CASSVDSGSSYEQYF.